What follows is one TCR beta chain and its context. This record comes from a study of blood T cell repertoires in COVID-19. The overall study: Specimens from acute and convalescent COVID-19 originated in the United States, Italy and Spain. PBMCs, B-cell-depleted T cells, or T cells provided the cDNA or gDNA that made up the material.

As originally analysed: Reference gene primers were amplified, and this amplification served to estimate nucleated cell counts. Repertoires were generated with immunoSEQ multiplex PCR, while TCRdb's copy carries only in-frame clones and drops some. V, J and clone size were drawn from that table, and D and trimming were deduced from the DNA. The data show tens of thousands of clones, just under 85% seen once. CDR1 KGHSH and CDR2 LQKENI come from the germline V gene. This CDR3 is 13 amino acids long. V shed 2 bases, J shed 10 bases, and the junction held 4 bases outside the gene matches. The sequence came from an older man with acute or convalescent COVID-19. Sequenced sample: peripheral blood. This chain links TRBV18 with TRBJ1-4, with 7 bases matching TRBD1. CDR3 loop: CASSPSSGGKLFF. CDR3 nucleotides: TGTGCCAGCTCACCATCGTCAGGGGGAAAACTGTTTTTT.